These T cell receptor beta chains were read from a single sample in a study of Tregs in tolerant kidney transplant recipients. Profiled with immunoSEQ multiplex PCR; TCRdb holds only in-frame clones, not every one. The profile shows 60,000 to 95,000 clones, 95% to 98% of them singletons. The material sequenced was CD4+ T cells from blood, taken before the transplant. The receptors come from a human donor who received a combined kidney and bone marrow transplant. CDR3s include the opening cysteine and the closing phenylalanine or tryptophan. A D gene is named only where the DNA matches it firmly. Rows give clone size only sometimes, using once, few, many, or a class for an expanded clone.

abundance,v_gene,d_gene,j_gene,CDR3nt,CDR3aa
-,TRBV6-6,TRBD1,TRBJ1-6,TGTGCCAGCAGTCGACAGGGTACTTCACCCCTCCACTTT,CASSRQGTSPLHF
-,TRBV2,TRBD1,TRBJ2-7,TGTGCCAGCAGTGCGAGAGGACAGGCCTACGAGCAGTACTTC,CASSARGQAYEQYF
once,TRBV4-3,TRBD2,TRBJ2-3,TGCGCCAGCAGCCACCTAACTAGCGGGGGGGGAGCAGATACGCAGTATTTT,CASSHLTSGGGADTQYF
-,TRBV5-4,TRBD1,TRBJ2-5,TGTGCCAGCAGCCTGACAGGGGGCCAAGAGACCCAGTACTTC,CASSLTGGQETQYF
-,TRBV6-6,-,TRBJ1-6,TGTGCCAGCAGTTACAAGGACAGAAATTCACCCCTCCACTTT,CASSYKDRNSPLHF
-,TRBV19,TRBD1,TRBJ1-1,TGTGCCAGTAGTGGAGAACGGACAGGTCGAGAAGCTTTCTTT,CASSGERTGREAFF
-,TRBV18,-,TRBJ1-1,TGTGCCAGCTCACCTACCCCTACGAACACTGAAGCTTTCTTT,CASSPTPTNTEAFF
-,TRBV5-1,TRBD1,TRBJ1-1,TGCGCCACCTCCCGAGGGGGCGGCACTGAAGCTTTCTTT,CATSRGGGTEAFF
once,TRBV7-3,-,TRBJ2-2,TGTGCCAGCAGCTTCACAGGGCCGAACACCGGGGAGCTGTTTTTT,CASSFTGPNTGELFF
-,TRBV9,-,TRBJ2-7,TGTGCCAGCAGCGTGGGCGACGTACACGAGCAGTACTTC,CASSVGDVHEQYF
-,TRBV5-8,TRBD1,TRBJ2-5,TGTGCCAGCAGCTTGGCAGGGACAGGGGGAGAGACCCAGTACTTC,CASSLAGTGGETQYF
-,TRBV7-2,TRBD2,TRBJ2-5,TGTGCCAGCAGCTTTCGGGGGGAAGTGACCCAGTACTTC,CASSFRGEVTQYF
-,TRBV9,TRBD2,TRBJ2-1,TGTGCCAGCAGCGTAGGGTCACTAGCGGTCAAAAAGCAGTTCTTC,CASSVGSLAVKKQFF
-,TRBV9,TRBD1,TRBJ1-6,TGTGCCAGCAAGGGGGCCCAACCTAATTCACCCCTCCACTTT,CASKGAQPNSPLHF
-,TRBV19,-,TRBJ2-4,TGTGCCAGTACCCACCGGTGGGGCGGATTAGCCAAAAACATTCAGTACTTC,CASTHRWGGLAKNIQYF
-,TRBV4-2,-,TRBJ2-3,TGTGCCAGCAGCCGCCCCCACGGGAGCGACACAGATACGCAGTATTTT,CASSRPHGSDTDTQYF
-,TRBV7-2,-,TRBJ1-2,TGTGCCAGCAGCTTAGGAGGAGGGAACTATGGCTACACCTTC,CASSLGGGNYGYTF
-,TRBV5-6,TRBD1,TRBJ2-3,TGTGCCAGCAGCTCCCCGACAGGGGCCCTGGATACGCAGTATTTT,CASSSPTGALDTQYF
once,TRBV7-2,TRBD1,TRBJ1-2,TGTGCCAGCAGCTTAGGCCAGGGGGGCGTTTATGGCTACACCTTC,CASSLGQGGVYGYTF
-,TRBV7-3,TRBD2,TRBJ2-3,TGTGCCAGCAGCCCTTACACGGGGGAGGGGGATACGCAGTATTTT,CASSPYTGEGDTQYF
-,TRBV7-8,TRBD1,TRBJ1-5,TGTGCCAGCAGCTATGGACAGGGGAGGAGCCCCCAGCATTTT,CASSYGQGRSPQHF
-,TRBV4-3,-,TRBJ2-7,TGCGCCAGCAGCCGCGGAGGGCAGGGGGCCTACGAGCAGTACTTC,CASSRGGQGAYEQYF
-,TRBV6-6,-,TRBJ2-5,TGTGCCAGCAGATTGACAGGAGCCCAAGAGACCCAGTACTTC,CASRLTGAQETQYF
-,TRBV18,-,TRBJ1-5,TGTGCCAGCTCCCAAACAGGAAATAGCAATCAGCCCCAGCATTTT,CASSQTGNSNQPQHF
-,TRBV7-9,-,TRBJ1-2,TGTGCCAGCAGCACTGCGGGACTGTTTAACTATGGCTACACCTTC,CASSTAGLFNYGYTF
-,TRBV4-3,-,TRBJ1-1,TGCGCCAGCAGCACACTCCGAACAGGCACTGAAGCTTTCTTT,CASSTLRTGTEAFF
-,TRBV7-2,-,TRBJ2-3,TGTGCCACTGCGTACGCAGATACGCAGTATTTT,CATAYADTQYF
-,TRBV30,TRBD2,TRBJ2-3,TGTGCCCGACGGACTAGCGGAGGGGATACGCAGTATTTT,CARRTSGGDTQYF
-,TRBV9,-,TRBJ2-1,TGTGCCAGCTCGGGGGGCCCTTACAATGAGCAGTTCTTC,CASSGGPYNEQFF
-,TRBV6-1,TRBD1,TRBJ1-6,TGTGCCAGCAGTGGCCCCGTGAGGACAGGGGCCGGGGGGTATAATTCACCCCTCCACTTT,CASSGPVRTGAGGYNSPLHF
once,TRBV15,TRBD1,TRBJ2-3,TGTGCCACCTCCCGTGGGGGACAGTACACAGATACGCAGTATTTT,CATSRGGQYTDTQYF
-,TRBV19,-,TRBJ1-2,TGTGCCAGTAATCATATGAGGGCTAACTATGGCTACACCTTC,CASNHMRANYGYTF
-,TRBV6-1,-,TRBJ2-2,TGTGCCAGCGTATTGCGGGTTTTAGCCGGGGAGCTGTTTTTT,CASVLRVLAGELFF
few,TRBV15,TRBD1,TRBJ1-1,TGTGCCACCAGCAGAGGGGACAGGGTGAACACTGAAGCTTTCTTT,CATSRGDRVNTEAFF
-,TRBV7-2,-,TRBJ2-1,TGTGCCAGCAGCCAAAAGTCCGGGGGCGGGGGCAATGAGCAGTTCTTC,CASSQKSGGGGNEQFF
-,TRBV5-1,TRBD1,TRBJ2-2,TGCGCCAGCGCAGTGGACAGGGGCGGGGAGCTGTTTTTT,CASAVDRGGELFF
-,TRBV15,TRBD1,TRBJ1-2,TGTGCCACCAGCAGACGTCCCCCGGGACAGGGGGCGTATCACGGCTACACCTTC,CATSRRPPGQGAYHGYTF
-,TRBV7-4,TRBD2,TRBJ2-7,TGTGCCAGCAGCTCCTCCCTAGCGGTTGGGGAGCAGTACTTC,CASSSSLAVGEQYF
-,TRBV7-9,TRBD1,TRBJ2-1,TGTGCCAGCAGCTTAAAGGGACAGGGGGCGGATGAGCAGTTCTTC,CASSLKGQGADEQFF
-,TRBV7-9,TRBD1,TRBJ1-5,TGTGCCAGCAGCCCGACAGGGGAGGAGGGTCAGCCCCAGCATTTT,CASSPTGEEGQPQHF
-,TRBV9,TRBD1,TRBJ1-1,TGTGCCAGCAGCGTAACACAGGGGGCGGACACTGAAGCTTTCTTT,CASSVTQGADTEAFF
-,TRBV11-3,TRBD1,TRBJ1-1,TGTGCCAGCAGCTTAGTAAACAGGGGCTTGGCTGAAGCTTTCTTT,CASSLVNRGLAEAFF
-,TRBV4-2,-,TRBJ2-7,TGTGCCAGCAGCCCGACGGACGGGGAACTCTACGAGCAGTACTTC,CASSPTDGELYEQYF
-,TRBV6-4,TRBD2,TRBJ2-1,TGTGCCAGCAGCCTACTAGCGGGTACCTACAATGAGCAGTTCTTC,CASSLLAGTYNEQFF
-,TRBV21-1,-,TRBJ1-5,TGTGCCAGCAGCAAAAACCCGGGACAGGTCAATCAGCCCCAGCATTTT,CASSKNPGQVNQPQHF
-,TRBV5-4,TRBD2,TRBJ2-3,TGTGCCAGCAGCTCTAGGACTAGCGGGAACTCAGATACGCAGTATTTT,CASSSRTSGNSDTQYF
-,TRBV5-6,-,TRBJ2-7,TGTGCCAGCAGCCCGTTGGGGCAGAAATACGAGCAGTACTTC,CASSPLGQKYEQYF
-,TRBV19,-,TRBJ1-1,TGTGCCAGTAGTATACTGGGTCAGGGAGCTTTCTTT,CASSILGQGAFF
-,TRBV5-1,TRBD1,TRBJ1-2,TGCGCCAGCAGCTTGGCCTCTTTCGGGACAGACTCCTATGGCTACACCTTC,CASSLASFGTDSYGYTF
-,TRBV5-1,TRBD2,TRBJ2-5,TGCGCCAGCTCCGGCAGCGGGGGTTTTATGTCGAAGACCCAGTACTTC,CASSGSGGFMSKTQYF
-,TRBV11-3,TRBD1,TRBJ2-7,TGTGCCAGCAGCTGGGGGCCGGGACAGGGCTACGAGCAGTACTTC,CASSWGPGQGYEQYF
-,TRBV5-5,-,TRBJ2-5,TGTGCCAGCAGCTTGGGGTATGGAGGAGAGACCCAGTACTTC,CASSLGYGGETQYF